The 29 T cell receptor beta chains in this list originate from one sample, sequenced in a study of blood T cells in healthy people across ages. Primed by a sample-barcoded 5' primer and a J-beta primer mix, a second PCR proceeded for 7 to 11 cycles. MiXCR, run by TCRdb on the 5' RACE reads, gives a single entry per CDR3 protein. This repertoire shows roughly 2 million distinct CDR3 sequences, roughly 52% found once; its top ten account for approximately 2.1%. Sequencing was performed on blood. These receptors all come from a woman aged 40 to 50 in good health.

The rearrangement links TRBV5-1 to TRBJ2-7; possible D gene TRBD1, 5 bases. Germline V gene data show CDR1 as SGHRS and CDR2 as YFSETQ. The germline V and J ends were trimmed by 1 base and 3 bases, with 11 bases remaining between them. This CDR3 is 14 amino acids long. CDR3 in amino acids: CASSLLPGHYEQYF. In DNA form, the CDR3 reads TGCGCCAGCAGCTTGCTGCCAGGGCACTACGAGCAGTACTTC.

The V and J genes are TRBV5-1 and TRBJ2-2; TRBD2 might be the D (5 bases). CDR3 size: 14 residues. Germline V gives CDR1 SGHRS, CDR2 YFSETQ. V was pared by 4 bases and J by 0 bases, with 7 bases between. CDR3 nucleotide sequence: TGCGCCAGCAGCATGGACTCGAACACCGGGGAGCTGTTTTTT. It is translated as CASSMDSNTGELFF.

The sample holds a few counts of this clonotype. This chain connects TRBV20-1 to TRBJ2-1, with D maybe TRBD2 (6 bases). CDR3 length equals 21 residues. V was clipped by 3 bases and J by 0 bases, with 30 bases between them. Germline V lookup: CDR1 DFQATT, CDR2 SNEGSKA (reference sequence). The CDR3 loop is CSASSLRGPSQKESSYNEQFF. In DNA, the CDR3 is TGCAGTGCTAGTAGTTTGCGGGGCCCTAGTCAAAAAGAAAGCTCCTACAATGAGCAGTTCTTC.

This clonotype was seen only a few times. The V and J genes are TRBV29-1 and TRBJ2-5; 9 positions match TRBD1. Per germline, CDR1 SQVTM and CDR2 ANQGSEA. Losses at the gene ends were 6 bases for V and 4 bases for J; bases not matched to a gene: 6. The CDR3 consists of 13 residues. The CDR3 loop reads CSVTGTGIETQYF. The CDR3 DNA reads as TGCAGCGTCACCGGGACAGGGATAGAGACCCAGTACTTC. The variable domain in full, with the rest retrieved from reference TRBV29-1 and TRBJ2-5, is SAVISQKPSRDICQRGTSLTIQCQVDSQVTMMFWYRQQPGQSLTLIATANQGSEATYESGFVIDKFPISRPNLTFSTLTVSNMSPEDSSIYLCSVTGTGIETQYFGPGTRLLVL.

This clonotype appeared a few times. Written as DNA, the CDR3 is TGTGCCACCAGCATTGCAGGGGGTGGGACCCAGTACTTC. It is translated as CATSIAGGGTQYF. V and J are TRBV15 and TRBJ2-5, with 7 bases lining up with TRBD1. J lost 7 bases, V lost 4 bases, and 6 bases had no gene match. The CDR3 length is 13 residues. CDR1 and CDR2 (germline): LNHNV, YYDKDF (reference sequence).

The sample holds one count of this clonotype. The J gene is TRBJ1-4, the V gene TRBV7-6, with TRBD1 identical over 11 bases. The CDR3 contains 15 residues. The V segment lost 4 bases and the J segment 7 bases; nucleotides outside the gene matches: 5. Germline CDR1 is SGHVS and CDR2 is FNYEAQ. The CDR3 DNA reads as TGTGCCAGCAGCTCGGGACAGGGGGGTCTTGAAAAACTGTTTTTT. This encodes CASSSGQGGLEKLFF.

The chain is built from TRBV6-1 and TRBJ2-5; D unresolved. Germline V CDR1 and CDR2: MNHNS, SASEGT. Trimming removed 7 bases at V and 4 bases at J, with 13 bases between. The CDR3 has 13 residues. The chain's CDR3 is CASNRVPPETQYF. CDR3 coding DNA: TGTGCCAGCAATAGGGTTCCTCCAGAGACCCAGTACTTC.

This clonotype has just a few counts. The gene calls are TRBV19 and TRBJ2-5; the D gene is possibly TRBD2 (5 bases). Trimming took off 6 bases at V and 12 bases at J, with 14 bases between the two ends. The CDR3 runs to 11 residues. CDR1 and CDR2 (germline): LNHDA, SQIVND (reference sequence). This CDR3 reads CASRSGGQKYF. In DNA form, the CDR3 reads TGTGCCAGTAGAAGCGGTGGGCAGAAGTACTTC.

The chain couples TRBV5-1 to TRBJ1-1, with D maybe TRBD1 (6 bases). CDR3 length equals 15 residues. Trimming left V 4 bases short and J 4 bases short, with 17 bases between. In germline, CDR1 is SGHRS, CDR2 YFSETQ. CDR3 sequence: CASSDPGVGFTEAFF. DNA for the CDR3: TGCGCCAGCAGCGATCCAGGGGTCGGGTTCACTGAAGCTTTCTTT.

In this sample, this clonotype turned up once. The chain joins TRBV2 to TRBJ1-1, with a possible D match to TRBD1 (5 bases). The V and J ends lost 10 bases and 10 bases respectively, with 13 bases between them. CDR3 size: 10 residues. Germline CDR1 is SNHLY and CDR2 is FYNNEI. DNA of the CDR3: TGTGCCACCACGGCCGGGGGAGCTTTCTTT. The encoded protein is CATTAGGAFF.

The chain employs TRBV7-2 and TRBJ1-3; D possibly corresponds to TRBD1 (6 bases). The CDR3 has 17 residues. The V end lost 6 bases, the J end lost 0 bases, and 18 bases lay between the germline ends. The germline V gene has CDR1 SGHTA and CDR2 FQGNSA. DNA for the CDR3: TGTGCCAGCAGTTCAGCCCGGGGGCCACGCTCTGGAAACACCATATATTTT. Translation: CASSSARGPRSGNTIYF. Drawing the rest from reference TRBV7-2 and TRBJ1-3, the complete variable domain is GAGVSQSPSNKVTEKGKDVELRCDPISGHTALYWYRQSLGQGLEFLIYFQGNSAPDKSGLPSDRFSAERTGGSVSTLTIQRTQQEDSAVYLCASSSARGPRSGNTIYFGEGSWLTVV.

V is TRBV6-5 and J is TRBJ2-1; weak D call: TRBD1 (6 bases). Germline values: CDR1 MNHEY, CDR2 SVGAGI. V shed 5 bases and J shed 5 bases, with 16 bases lying between them. CDR3 size: 15 residues. CDR3 in DNA: TGTGCCAGCAGTCCTATTCAGGGGAGCCACAATGAGCAGTTCTTC. Translating it yields CASSPIQGSHNEQFF.

The chain links TRBV7-2 to TRBJ2-3, with TRBD2 matching over 12 bases. Germline values: CDR1 SGHTA, CDR2 FQGNSA. The ends lost 4 bases at V and 10 bases at J; junction bases unmatched: 12. This CDR3 has 16 amino acids. CDR3 sequence reads: CASSSSGTSGPDAQYF. The CDR3 DNA reads TGTGCCAGCAGCTCCTCCGGGACTAGCGGGCCAGACGCGCAGTATTTT.

This chain uses TRBV6-1 with TRBJ2-1; D unresolved. Germline V gives CDR1 MNHNS, CDR2 SASEGT. The CDR3 runs 11 residues. With 1 base removed from V and 15 bases from J, the gap between germline ends came to 10 bases. The CDR3 nucleotides read TGTGCCAGCAGTGAAGAAGAGGTAAGGTTCTTC. Translating gives CASSEEEVRFF.

This rearrangement joins TRBV7-2 to TRBJ1-5; tentatively, D is TRBD1 (5 bases). Trimming took 1 base from V and 4 from J, leaving 11 bases between them. This CDR3 has 15 amino acids. Germline values: CDR1 SGHTA, CDR2 FQGNSA. The CDR3 bases are TGTGCCAGCAGCTTAGAGGGGTTAAGAAATCAGCCCCAGCATTTT. This sequence encodes CASSLEGLRNQPQHF.

This chain joins TRBV7-2 and TRBJ2-5; TRBD2 matches at 7 bases. The DNA end favors TRBJ2-1, so the J call may be wrong. The germline V gene has CDR1 SGHTA and CDR2 FQGNSA. The CDR3 sequence is 15 residues long. The CDR3 loop reads CASSFLGGYQETQFF. DNA for the CDR3: TGTGCCAGCAGCTTTCTGGGGGGGTACCAAGAGACCCAGTTCTTC.

In this sample, this clonotype turned up a few times. V and J are TRBV20-1 and TRBJ1-4, with D hard to call. The CDR3 contains 16 residues. CDR1 and CDR2 (germline): DFQATT, SNEGSKA (reference sequence). V lost 1 base, J lost 0 bases, and 12 bases lay in between. CDR3 nucleotide sequence: TGCAGTGCTAGAGGAGGGCCGAGGTCAACTAATGAAAAACTGTTTTTT. Encoded protein: CSARGGPRSTNEKLFF.

This clonotype was seen at least ten times. This chain connects TRBV5-1 to TRBJ2-1; 9 bases align to TRBD2. Trimming at V came to 2 bases and at J to 5 bases, leaving 2 bases not matched to a gene. CDR1 and CDR2 from the germline V gene are SGHRS and YFSETQ. The CDR3 loop spans 14 amino acids. DNA for the CDR3: TGCGCCAGCAGCTTTAGCGGGGGTGACAATGAGCAGTTCTTC. This translates into CASSFSGGDNEQFF.

J is TRBJ1-5 and V is TRBV4-2; D gene ambiguous. V lost 0 bases, J lost 6 bases, and 9 bases lay in between. CDR3 length: 14 amino acids. Germline V gene sequence: CDR1 LGHNA, CDR2 YNFKEQ. The CDR3 loop reads CASSQDSWGQPQHF. The CDR3 coding sequence is TGTGCCAGCAGCCAAGATTCTTGGGGTCAGCCCCAGCATTTT.

The chain carries TRBV7-9 and TRBJ2-7; weak D call: TRBD2 (6 bases). The CDR3 spans 16 residues. The ends were cut back, 5 bases at V and 6 bases at J, with 23 bases in the middle. Per germline, CDR1 SEHNR and CDR2 FQNEAQ (reference sequence). CDR3 loop: CASSILAGRGSGEQYF. CDR3 DNA sequence: TGTGCCAGCAGCATTCTTGCGGGACGGGGTTCTGGCGAGCAGTACTTC.

A word on this clonotype: One junction end disagrees with the germline gene, perhaps due to a read error. The chain has TRBV20-1 and TRBJ2-1, with 13 positions matching TRBD2. Germline CDR1 is DFQATT and CDR2 is SNEGSKA (reference sequence). The CDR3 is made up of 18 amino acids. This CDR3 reads CSAREVTSGGQSYSEQFF. The CDR3 DNA reads TGCAGTGCTAGAGAGGTGACTAGCGGGGGGCAATCCTACAGTGAGCAGTTCTTC.

J is TRBJ2-5 and V is TRBV12-5, with D possibly being TRBD1 (7 bases). CDR3 length: 13 amino acids. CDR1 and CDR2 (germline): LGHNT, FRNRAP. Trimming removed 11 bases from V and 11 bases from J, with 24 bases in between. CDR3 in DNA: TGTGCTCGCCCGCGGGGACAGCCTCGTGAGCAGTACTTC. Translating gives CARPRGQPREQYF.

The genes are TRBV5-1 and TRBJ2-1; 9 bases align to TRBD2. J was trimmed by 4 bases and V by 3 bases; bases with no gene match: 8. CDR3 length: 16 residues. CDR1 and CDR2 (germline): SGHRS, YFSETQ. DNA for the CDR3: TGCGCCAGCAGCTACCAGGGACTAGCCCCGTACAATGAGCAGTTCTTC. This codes for CASSYQGLAPYNEQFF.

This clonotype was recorded a few times. The V and J genes are TRBV7-2 and TRBJ1-5; no clear D. The germline gives CDR1 SGHTA, CDR2 FQGNSA. This CDR3 spans 13 amino acids. V dropped 5 bases and J dropped 7 bases, with 12 bases sitting between them. CDR3 in amino acids: CASSQDMGQPQHF. CDR3 nucleotide sequence: TGTGCCAGCAGCCAAGACATGGGGCAGCCCCAGCATTTT.

With regard to this clonotype: The junction and the germline gene differ at one end; a read error may be behind it. V usage is TRBV7-6 and J usage is TRBJ2-1; 10 bases are shared with TRBD2. This CDR3 spans 17 amino acids. The germline gives CDR1 SGHVS, CDR2 FNYEAQ. The CDR3 sequence is CACSLVASGGRVNEQFF. As DNA, the CDR3 is TGTGCCTGCAGCTTAGTGGCTAGCGGGGGCCGGGTCAATGAGCAGTTCTTC.

This clonotype has only a few counts. The chain employs TRBV10-3 and TRBJ2-6; 8 bases are a match to TRBD1. Trimming at V came to 9 bases and at J to 4 bases, leaving 5 bases not matched to a gene. CDR1 and CDR2 (germline): ENHRY, SYGVKD. The CDR3 length is 14 residues. The CDR3 protein is CAIGQGAGANVLTF. Here the CDR3 DNA reads TGTGCCATTGGACAGGGCGCCGGGGCCAACGTCCTGACTTTC.

V gene TRBV28 combines with J gene TRBJ2-3; a possible D gene is TRBD1 (6 bases). Trimming pared 6 bases from V and 3 bases from J, leaving 13 bases between. This CDR3 contains 14 residues. In germline, CDR1 is MDHEN, CDR2 SYDVKM. The CDR3 sequence: CASRWTDETDTQYF. The CDR3 DNA reads as TGTGCCAGCAGGTGGACAGACGAGACAGATACGCAGTATTTT.

V gene TRBV4-2 combines with J gene TRBJ1-4; the match to TRBD1 covers 7 bases. CDR1 is LGHNA, CDR2 YNFKEQ, per germline. The CDR3 has 16 amino acids. The junction had 4 bases not matched to a gene; V was cut back by 1 base and J by 2 bases. For the CDR3, the DNA is TGTGCCAGCAGCCAAGGTTCCAGGGGGACTAATGAAAAACTGTTTTTT. Translated, it gives CASSQGSRGTNEKLFF.

This clonotype was found a few times. The rearrangement joins TRBV7-9 to TRBJ2-4; 9 positions agree with TRBD1. The CDR3 runs to 19 residues. Germline CDR1 and CDR2: SEHNR and FQNEAQ (reference sequence). V lost 4 bases, J lost 0 bases, and 13 bases stayed unmatched. CDR3 sequence reads: CASSSGGQGTSQAKNIQYF. In DNA form, the CDR3 reads TGTGCCAGCAGCTCGGGGGGACAGGGAACATCCCAAGCCAAAAACATTCAGTACTTC. Complete variable domain (other parts from reference TRBV7-9 and TRBJ2-4): DTGVSQNPRHKITKRGQNVTFRCDPISEHNRLYWYRQTLGQGPEFLTYFQNEAQLEKSRLLSDRFSAERPKGSFSTLEIQRTEQGDSAMYLCASSSGGQGTSQAKNIQYFGAGTRLSVL.